This T cell receptor beta chain appears in the sequencing data of a study of blood T cell repertoires in COVID-19. For the study at large: There were acute and convalescent COVID-19 samples, and they came from the United States, Italy and Spain. The cDNA or gDNA used as material had been derived from T cells, B-cell-depleted T cells, or PBMCs.

Trimming took 4 bases from V and 0 from J; bases not matched to a gene: 4. Looked up from germline, CDR1 is SEHNR and CDR2 is FQNEAQ (reference sequence). CDR3 length equals 15 residues. Seattle patients were enrolled during active infection and followed longitudinally. As handled by the study authors: Estimated nucleated cell counts came from reference gene primer amplification. Method: immunoSEQ multiplex PCR; TCRdb's copy keeps in-frame clones and lacks some. D and trimming come from the DNA, and the V and J calls and clone size come from that table. The data hold over 90,000 clones, with 80% to 90% observed a single time. This clone has just a few counts.

The source of this sequence is a man older than 75 with COVID-19, enrolled during active disease. The sequencing input was peripheral blood. The rearrangement links TRBV7-9 to TRBJ2-7, with TRBD1 matching 9 bases. The CDR3: CASSSRDRASYEQYF. The CDR3 bases are TGTGCCAGCAGCTCCCGGGACAGGGCCTCCTACGAGCAGTACTTC.